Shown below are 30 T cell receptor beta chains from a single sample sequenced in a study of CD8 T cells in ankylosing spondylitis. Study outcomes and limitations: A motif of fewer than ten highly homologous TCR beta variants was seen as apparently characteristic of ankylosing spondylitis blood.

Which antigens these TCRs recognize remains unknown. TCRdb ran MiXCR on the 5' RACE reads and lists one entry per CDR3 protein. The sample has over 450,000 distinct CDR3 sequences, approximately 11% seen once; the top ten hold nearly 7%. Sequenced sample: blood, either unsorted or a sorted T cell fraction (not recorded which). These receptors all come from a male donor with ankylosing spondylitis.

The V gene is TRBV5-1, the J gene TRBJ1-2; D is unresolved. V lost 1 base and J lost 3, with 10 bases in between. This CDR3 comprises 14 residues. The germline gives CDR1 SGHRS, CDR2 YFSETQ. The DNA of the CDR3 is TGCGCCAGCAGCTTGAACGTTGGGGACTATGGCTACACCTTC. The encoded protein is CASSLNVGDYGYTF.

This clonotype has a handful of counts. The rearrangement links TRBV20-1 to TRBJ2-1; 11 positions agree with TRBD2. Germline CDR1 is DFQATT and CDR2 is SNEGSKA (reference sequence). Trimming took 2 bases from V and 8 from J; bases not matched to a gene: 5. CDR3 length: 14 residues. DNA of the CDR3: TGCAGTGCTAGAAGTAGCGGGAGGGCCGATGAGCAGTTCTTC. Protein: CSARSSGRADEQFF.

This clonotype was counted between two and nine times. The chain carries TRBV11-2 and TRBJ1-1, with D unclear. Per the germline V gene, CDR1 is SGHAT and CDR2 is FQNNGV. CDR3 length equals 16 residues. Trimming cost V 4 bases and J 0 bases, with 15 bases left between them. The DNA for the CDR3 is TGTGCCAGCAGCTCTAACCGGGCGGGGTTGAACACTGAAGCTTTCTTT. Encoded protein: CASSSNRAGLNTEAFF.

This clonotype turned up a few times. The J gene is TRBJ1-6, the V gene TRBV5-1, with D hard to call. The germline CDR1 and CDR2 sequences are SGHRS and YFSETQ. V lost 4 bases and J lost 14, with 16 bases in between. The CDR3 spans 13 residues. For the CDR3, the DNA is TGCGCCAGCAGCGCGGGCCTGGAAGCGGCCCTCCACTTT. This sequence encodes CASSAGLEAALHF.

Here the CDR3 DNA reads TGTGCCAGCAGTTTGAGCGGGACGACTAGCACAGATACGCAGTATTTT. Translating it yields CASSLSGTTSTDTQYF. This chain connects TRBV12-3 or TRBV12-4 to TRBJ2-3; the match to TRBD2 covers 7 bases. The J segment lost 0 bases and the V segment lost 3 bases, leaving 6 bases of the junction unmatched. The CDR3 has 16 amino acids.

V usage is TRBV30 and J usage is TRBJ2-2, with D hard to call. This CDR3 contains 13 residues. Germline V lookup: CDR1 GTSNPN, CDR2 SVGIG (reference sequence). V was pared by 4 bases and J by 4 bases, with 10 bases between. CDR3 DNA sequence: TGTGCCTGGACCTACGTAGCCACCGGGGAGCTGTTTTTT. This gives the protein CAWTYVATGELFF.

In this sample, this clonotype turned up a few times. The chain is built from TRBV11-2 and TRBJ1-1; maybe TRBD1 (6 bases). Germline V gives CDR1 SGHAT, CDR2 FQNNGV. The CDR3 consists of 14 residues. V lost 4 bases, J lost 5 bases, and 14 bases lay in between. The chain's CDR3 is CASSWTAEGTEAFF. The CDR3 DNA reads TGTGCCAGCAGCTGGACAGCGGAGGGGACTGAAGCTTTCTTT.

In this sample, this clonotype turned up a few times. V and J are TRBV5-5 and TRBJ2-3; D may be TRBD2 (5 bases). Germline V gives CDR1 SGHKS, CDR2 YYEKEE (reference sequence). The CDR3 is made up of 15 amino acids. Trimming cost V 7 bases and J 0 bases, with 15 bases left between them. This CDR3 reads CASRVLGSSTDTQYF. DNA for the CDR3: TGTGCCAGCCGAGTACTAGGGAGCAGCACAGATACGCAGTATTTT.

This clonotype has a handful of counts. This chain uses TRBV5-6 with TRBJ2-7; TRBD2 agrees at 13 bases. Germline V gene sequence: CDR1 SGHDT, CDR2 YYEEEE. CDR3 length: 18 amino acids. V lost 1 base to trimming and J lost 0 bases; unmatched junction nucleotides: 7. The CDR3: CASSLPLAGGLSSYEQYF. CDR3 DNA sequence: TGTGCCAGCAGCTTGCCACTAGCGGGAGGGCTAAGCTCCTACGAGCAGTACTTC.

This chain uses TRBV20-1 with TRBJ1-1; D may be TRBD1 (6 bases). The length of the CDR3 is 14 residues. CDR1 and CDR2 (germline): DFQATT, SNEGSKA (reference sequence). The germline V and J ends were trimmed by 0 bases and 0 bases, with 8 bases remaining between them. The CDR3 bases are TGCAGTGCTAGAGACAACAGGGTGAACACTGAAGCTTTCTTT. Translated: CSARDNRVNTEAFF.

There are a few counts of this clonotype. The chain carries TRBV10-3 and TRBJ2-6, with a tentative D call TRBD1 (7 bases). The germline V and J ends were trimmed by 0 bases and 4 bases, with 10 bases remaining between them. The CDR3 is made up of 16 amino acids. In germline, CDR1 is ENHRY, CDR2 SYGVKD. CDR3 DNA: TGTGCCATCAGTGAGTCGGGGGGACAGGGGGCCAACGTCCTGACTTTC. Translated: CAISESGGQGANVLTF.

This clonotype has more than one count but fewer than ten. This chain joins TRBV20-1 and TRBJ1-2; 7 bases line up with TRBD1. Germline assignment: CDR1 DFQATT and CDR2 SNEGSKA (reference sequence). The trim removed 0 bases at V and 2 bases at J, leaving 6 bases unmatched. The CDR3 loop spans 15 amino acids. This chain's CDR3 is CSARDPLTGNYGYTF. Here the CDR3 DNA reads TGCAGTGCTAGAGATCCCTTGACAGGGAACTATGGCTACACCTTC.

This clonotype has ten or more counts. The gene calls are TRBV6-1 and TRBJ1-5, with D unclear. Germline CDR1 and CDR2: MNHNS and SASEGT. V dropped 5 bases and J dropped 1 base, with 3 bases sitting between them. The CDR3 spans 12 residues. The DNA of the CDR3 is TGTGCCAGCAGTCACAGCAATCAGCCCCAGCATTTT. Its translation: CASSHSNQPQHF.

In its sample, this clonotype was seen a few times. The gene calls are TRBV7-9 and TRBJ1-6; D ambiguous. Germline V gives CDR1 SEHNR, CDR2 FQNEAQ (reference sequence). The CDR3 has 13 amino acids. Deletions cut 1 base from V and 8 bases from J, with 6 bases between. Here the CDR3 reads CASSLVEDSPLHF. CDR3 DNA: TGTGCCAGCAGCTTAGTAGAGGATTCACCCCTCCACTTT. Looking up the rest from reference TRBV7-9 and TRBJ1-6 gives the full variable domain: DTGVSQNPRHKITKRGQNVTFRCDPISEHNRLYWYRQTLGQGPEFLTYFQNEAQLEKSRLLSDRFSAERPKGSFSTLEIQRTEQGDSAMYLCASSLVEDSPLHFGNGTRLTVT.

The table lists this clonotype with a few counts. Here the CDR3 reads CASSEREYTEAFF. For the CDR3, the DNA is TGTGCCAGCAGTGAGCGGGAATACACTGAAGCTTTCTTT. The chain has TRBV6-1 and TRBJ1-1, with D unresolved. Germline V lookup: CDR1 MNHNS, CDR2 SASEGT. V was pared by 3 bases and J by 3 bases, with 8 bases between. This CDR3 has 13 residues.

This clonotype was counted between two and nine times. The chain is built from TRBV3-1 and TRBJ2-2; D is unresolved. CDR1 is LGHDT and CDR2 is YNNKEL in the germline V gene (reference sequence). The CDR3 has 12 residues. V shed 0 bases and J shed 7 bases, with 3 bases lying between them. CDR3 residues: CASSQDGGELFF. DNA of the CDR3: TGTGCCAGCAGCCAAGACGGCGGGGAGCTGTTTTTT. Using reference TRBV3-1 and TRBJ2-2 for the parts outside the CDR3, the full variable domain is DTAVSQTPKYLVTQMGNDKSIKCEQNLGHDTMYWYKQDSKKFLKIMFSYNNKELIINETVPNRFSPKSPDKAHLNLHINSLELGDSAVYFCASSQDGGELFFGEGSRLTVL.

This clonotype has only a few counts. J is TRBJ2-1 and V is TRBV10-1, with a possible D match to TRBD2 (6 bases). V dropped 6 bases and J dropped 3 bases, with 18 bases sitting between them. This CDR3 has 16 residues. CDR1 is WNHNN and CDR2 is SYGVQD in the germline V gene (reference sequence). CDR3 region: CASRPQVSGNYNEQFF. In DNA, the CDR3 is TGCGCCAGCAGGCCCCAAGTTAGCGGCAACTACAATGAGCAGTTCTTC.

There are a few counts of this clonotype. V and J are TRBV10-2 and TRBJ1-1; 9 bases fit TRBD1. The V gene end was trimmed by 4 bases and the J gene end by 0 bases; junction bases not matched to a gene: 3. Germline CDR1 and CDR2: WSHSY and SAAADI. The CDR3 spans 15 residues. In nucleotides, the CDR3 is TGCGCCAGCAGTGTGGGACAGGGCATGAACACTGAAGCTTTCTTT. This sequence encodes CASSVGQGMNTEAFF.

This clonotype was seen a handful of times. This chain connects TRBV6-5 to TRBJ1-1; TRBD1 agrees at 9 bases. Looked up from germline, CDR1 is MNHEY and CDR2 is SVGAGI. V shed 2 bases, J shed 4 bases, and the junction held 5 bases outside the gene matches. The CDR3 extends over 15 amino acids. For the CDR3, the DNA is TGTGCCAGCAGTTACGGGGGACAGGGCGGCACTGAAGCTTTCTTT. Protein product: CASSYGGQGGTEAFF.

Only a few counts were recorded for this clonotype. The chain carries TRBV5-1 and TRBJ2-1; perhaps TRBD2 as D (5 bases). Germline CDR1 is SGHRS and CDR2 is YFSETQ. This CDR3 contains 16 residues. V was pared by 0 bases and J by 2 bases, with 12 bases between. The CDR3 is CASSLGSFGAYNEQFF. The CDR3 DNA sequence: TGCGCCAGCAGCTTGGGGTCATTCGGGGCCTACAATGAGCAGTTCTTC.

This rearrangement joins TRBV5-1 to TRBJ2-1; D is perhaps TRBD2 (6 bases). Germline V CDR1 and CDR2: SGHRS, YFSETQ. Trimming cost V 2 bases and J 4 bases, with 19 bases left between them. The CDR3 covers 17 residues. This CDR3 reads CASSFDSSRGGYNEQFF. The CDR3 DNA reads TGCGCCAGCAGCTTCGACTCATCCCGTGGGGGGTACAATGAGCAGTTCTTC.

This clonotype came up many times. CDR3 region: CASSQVPGTDTQYF. As DNA, the CDR3 is TGCGCCAGCAGCCAAGTCCCGGGCACAGATACGCAGTATTTT. The genes are TRBV4-1 and TRBJ2-3; D uncertain. Trimming left V 1 base short and J 1 base short, with 6 bases between. The CDR3 extends over 14 amino acids. Germline CDR1 and CDR2: MGHRA and YSYEKL.

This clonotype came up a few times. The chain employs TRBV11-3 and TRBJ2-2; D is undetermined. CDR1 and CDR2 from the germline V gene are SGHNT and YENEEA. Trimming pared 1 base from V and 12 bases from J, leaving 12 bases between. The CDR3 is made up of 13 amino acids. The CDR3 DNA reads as TGTGCCAGCAGCTTAGTGGTTAGGGCGCAGCTGTTTTTT. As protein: CASSLVVRAQLFF.

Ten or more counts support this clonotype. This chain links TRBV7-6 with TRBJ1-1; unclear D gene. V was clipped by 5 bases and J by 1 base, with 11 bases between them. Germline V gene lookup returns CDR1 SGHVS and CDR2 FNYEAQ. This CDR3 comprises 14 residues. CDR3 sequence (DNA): TGTGCCAGCAGCCCAATGGGTAGGAACACTGAAGCTTTCTTT. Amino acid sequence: CASSPMGRNTEAFF.

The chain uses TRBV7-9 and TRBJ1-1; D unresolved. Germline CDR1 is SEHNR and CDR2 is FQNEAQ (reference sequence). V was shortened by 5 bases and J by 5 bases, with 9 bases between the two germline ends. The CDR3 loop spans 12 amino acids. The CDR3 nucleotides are TGTGCCAGCAGCCACATGGGGACTGAAGCTTTCTTT. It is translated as CASSHMGTEAFF.

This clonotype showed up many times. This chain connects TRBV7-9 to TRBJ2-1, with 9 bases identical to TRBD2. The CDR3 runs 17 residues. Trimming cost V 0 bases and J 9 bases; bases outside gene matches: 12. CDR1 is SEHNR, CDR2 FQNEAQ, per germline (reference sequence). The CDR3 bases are TGTGCCAGCAGCTTAGCCGGGGTGGCGGGAGGGCCCAGTGAGCAGTTCTTC. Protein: CASSLAGVAGGPSEQFF. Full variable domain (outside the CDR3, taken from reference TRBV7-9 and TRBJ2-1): DTGVSQNPRHKITKRGQNVTFRCDPISEHNRLYWYRQTLGQGPEFLTYFQNEAQLEKSRLLSDRFSAERPKGSFSTLEIQRTEQGDSAMYLCASSLAGVAGGPSEQFFGPGTRLTVL.

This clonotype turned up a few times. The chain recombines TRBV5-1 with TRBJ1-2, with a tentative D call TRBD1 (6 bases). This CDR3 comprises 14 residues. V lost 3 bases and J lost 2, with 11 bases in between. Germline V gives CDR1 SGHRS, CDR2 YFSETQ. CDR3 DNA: TGCGCCAGCAGCTCCGAGGGGGGGAACTATGGCTACACCTTC. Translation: CASSSEGGNYGYTF.

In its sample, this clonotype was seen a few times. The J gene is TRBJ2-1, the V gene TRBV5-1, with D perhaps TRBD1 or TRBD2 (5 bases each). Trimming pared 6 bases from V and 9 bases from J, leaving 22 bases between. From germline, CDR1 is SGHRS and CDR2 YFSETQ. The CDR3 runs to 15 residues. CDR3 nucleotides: TGCGCCAGCACCATTACGGTTACGGGGCTGAGTGAGCAGTTCTTC. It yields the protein CASTITVTGLSEQFF.

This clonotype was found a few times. For the CDR3, the DNA is TGCAGTGCTACCGACTGGCGGACGTACCAAGAGACCCAGTACTTC. It specifies CSATDWRTYQETQYF. The chain is built from TRBV20-1 and TRBJ2-5; D ambiguous. Looked up from germline, CDR1 is DFQATT and CDR2 is SNEGSKA (reference sequence). Trimming shortened V by 4 bases and J by 0 bases, and 15 bases separated the two germline ends. CDR3 length: 15 residues.

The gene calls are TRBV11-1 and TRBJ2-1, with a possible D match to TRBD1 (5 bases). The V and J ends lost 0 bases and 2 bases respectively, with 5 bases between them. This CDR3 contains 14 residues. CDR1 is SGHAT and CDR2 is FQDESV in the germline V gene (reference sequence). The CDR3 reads CASSLADTYNEQFF. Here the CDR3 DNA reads TGTGCCAGCAGCTTAGCGGACACCTACAATGAGCAGTTCTTC.